The 4 T cell receptor beta chains below come from one sample, sequenced in a study of T cell changes during pregnancy in multiple sclerosis. Some clones are missing from TCRdb's copy, which holds only in-frame ones; the method was immunoSEQ multiplex PCR. The sample yields over 50,000 clones, around 94% seen once. This specimen was CD4+ T cells from peripheral blood mononuclear cells, taken in the third trimester of pregnancy. Receptors were obtained from a female donor with multiple sclerosis, enrolled in a pregnancy study.

The V gene is TRBV7-2, the J gene TRBJ2-2; the match to TRBD2 covers 8 bases. Per germline, CDR1 SGHTA and CDR2 FQGNSA. CDR3 size: 15 residues. Trimming removed 5 bases from V and 5 bases from J; junction bases left unmatched: 7. The CDR3 region is CASSPGGPGTGELFF. CDR3 bases: TGTGCCAGCAGCCCGGGGGGGCCGGGAACCGGGGAGCTGTTTTTT.

The chain employs TRBV19 and TRBJ1-4; D is perhaps TRBD1 (6 bases). This CDR3 region has 12 residues. Germline V gene data show CDR1 as LNHDA and CDR2 as SQIVND (reference sequence). The V gene lost 7 bases and the J gene lost 6 bases, with 9 bases spanning the gap. The CDR3: CASMGADEKLFF. CDR3 DNA: TGTGCCAGTATGGGGGCCGATGAAAAACTGTTTTTT.

The chain is built from TRBV7-9 and TRBJ2-1; no firm D call. CDR1 is SEHNR and CDR2 is FQNEAQ in the germline V gene (reference sequence). Trimming stripped 0 bases from V and 9 bases from J, with 9 bases between. This CDR3 comprises 13 residues. The CDR3 region is CASSLAAGTEQFF. The CDR3 DNA sequence: TGTGCCAGCAGCTTAGCTGCAGGTACTGAGCAGTTCTTC.

The gene calls are TRBV7-2 and TRBJ2-1, with D possibly TRBD1 on 5 matching bases. The germline V gene encodes CDR1 SGHTA and CDR2 FQGNSA. The ends were cut back, 1 base at V and 4 bases at J, with 11 bases in the middle. CDR3 length equals 15 residues. CDR3 residues: CASSLVGRPYNEQFF. The DNA for the CDR3 is TGTGCCAGCAGCTTAGTGGGGCGCCCATACAATGAGCAGTTCTTC.